These T cell receptor beta chains were read from a single sample in a study of regulatory T cells in long-lasting Graves disease. A single record per CDR3 protein comes from TCRdb applying MiXCR to the multiplex PCR reads. The top ten hold roughly 41% of the sample, which has more than 650,000 distinct CDR3 sequences, approximately 31% seen once. This specimen was peripheral blood mononuclear cells (PBMCs), taken when the disease was refractory, from a patient treated with antithyroid drugs. The receptor set was obtained from a female donor with Graves disease. Each CDR3 is given with its conserved first and last residue. D genes are given only for firm matches. Size tells how often a clone was seen (once, few, many) or the class of an expanded clone, and some rows leave it out.

TRBV7-9	TRBJ2-1	.	.	CASSPGYSYNEQFF	TGTGCCAGCTCCCCGGGGTATTCCTACAATGAGCAGTTCTTC
TRBV2	TRBJ1-5	.	many	CASSESGGGGQPQHF	TGTGCCAGCAGTGAAAGTGGTGGGGGGGGTCAGCCCCAGCATTTT
TRBV7-2	TRBJ2-7	.	.	CASSPRNRETWSYEQYF	TGTGCCAGCAGCCCCCGCAATAGGGAGACTTGGTCCTACGAGCAGTACTTC
TRBV6-5	TRBJ2-7	TRBD1	few	CASSYLRGTGHTYEQYF	TGTGCCAGCAGTTACTTGCGAGGGACAGGTCATACCTACGAGCAGTACTTC
TRBV12-3/TRBV12-4	TRBJ1-2	.	many	CASSRRSPNYGYTF	TGTGCCAGCAGTCGCAGATCACCTAACTATGGCTACACCTTC
TRBV18	TRBJ1-2	TRBD1	few	CASSPSAGGIYGYTF	TGTGCCAGCTCACCATCGGCAGGGGGCATCTATGGCTACACCTTC
TRBV18	TRBJ2-5	TRBD1	many	CASSPSAARGTETQYF	TGTGCCAGCTCACCATCCGCCGCCAGGGGGACAGAGACCCAGTACTTC
TRBV11-2	TRBJ1-1	.	many	CASSLVGSWTEAFF	TGTGCCAGCAGCTTAGTGGGGTCCTGGACTGAAGCTTTCTTT
TRBV3-1	TRBJ2-4	.	.	CASSQGGDRQYF	TGTGCCAGCAGCCAAGGCGGGGACAGACAGTACTTC
TRBV2	TRBJ1-1	.	.	CASSERVGHTEAFF	TGTGCCAGCAGTGAAAGGGTGGGGCACACTGAAGCTTTCTTT
TRBV5-1	TRBJ2-3	.	.	CASSSDYRLPTDTQYF	TGCGCCAGCAGCTCCGACTACCGCTTACCCACAGATACGCAGTATTTT
TRBV7-9	TRBJ2-2	TRBD2	few	CASSLNGLAGTGELFF	TGTGCCAGCAGCCTCAACGGACTAGCGGGAACCGGGGAGCTGTTTTTT
TRBV6-5	TRBJ1-2	TRBD1	many	CASSYSVQGAGYGYTF	TGTGCCAGCAGTTACTCGGTACAGGGGGCGGGATATGGCTACACCTTC
TRBV12-3/TRBV12-4	TRBJ1-2	.	few	CASTSDFNYGYTF	TGTGCCAGCACCTCGGACTTCAACTATGGCTACACCTTC
TRBV20-1	TRBJ2-7	TRBD2	once	CSARHPSGSSGEQYF	TGCAGTGCTAGGCATCCTAGCGGGAGTTCCGGCGAGCAGTACTTC
TRBV19	TRBJ1-2	.	once	CASSMRGQHIYGYTF	TGTGCCAGTAGTATGCGCGGACAGCACATCTATGGCTACACCTTC
TRBV9	TRBJ1-2	.	few	CASSVGGTHYGYTF	TGTGCCAGCAGCGTGGGGGGGACACACTATGGCTACACCTTC
TRBV20-1	TRBJ2-7	.	few	CSARAAQRHSSYEQYF	TGCAGTGCTAGAGCCGCCCAGAGACACAGCTCCTACGAGCAGTACTTC
TRBV3-1	TRBJ2-6	.	few	CASSQGWQRTSGANVLTF	TGTGCCAGCAGCCAAGGGTGGCAGAGGACCTCTGGGGCCAACGTCCTGACTTTC
TRBV19	TRBJ1-2	.	.	CASSTALQGYGYTF	TGTGCCAGTAGTACAGCGTTACAGGGTTATGGCTACACCTTC
TRBV7-9	TRBJ2-7	TRBD2	few	CASSPGRVYEQYF	TGTGCCAGCAGCCCCGGGAGGGTATACGAGCAGTACTTC
TRBV7-9	TRBJ2-7	TRBD1	.	CASSFPAEGQSSYEQYF	TGTGCCAGCAGCTTCCCTGCAGAGGGACAGAGCTCCTACGAGCAGTACTTC
TRBV5-1	TRBJ2-2	.	.	CASSLPSGGTNTGELFF	TGCGCCAGCAGCTTGCCATCGGGCGGGACAAACACCGGGGAGCTGTTTTTT
TRBV6-2/TRBV6-3	TRBJ1-2	.	many	CASTSWGVNYGYTF	TGTGCCAGCACCTCCTGGGGGGTTAACTATGGCTACACCTTC
TRBV9	TRBJ2-7	.	many	CASSPGHYEQYF	TGTGCCAGCAGCCCGGGACACTACGAGCAGTACTTC
TRBV6-1	TRBJ1-1	.	few	CASKVRSYGEAFF	TGTGCCAGCAAAGTGAGGTCCTATGGTGAAGCTTTCTTT
TRBV11-2	TRBJ1-3	TRBD1	.	CASRKTGTTGNTIYF	TGTGCCAGCAGGAAGACAGGGACAACTGGAAACACCATATATTTT
TRBV7-9	TRBJ1-2	.	few	CASSFAGGEGYTF	TGTGCCAGCAGCTTCGCCGGTGGGGAAGGCTACACCTTC
TRBV12-3/TRBV12-4	TRBJ1-6	TRBD1	.	CASSFRGLTGGASGITSPLHF	TGTGCCAGCAGTTTCCGGGGGCTGACAGGGGGCGCATCGGGCATAACTTCACCCCTCCACTTT
TRBV28	TRBJ1-3	TRBD1	.	CASSSGTGGLGNTIYF	TGTGCCAGCAGTTCCGGGACAGGGGGGTTGGGAAACACCATATATTTT
TRBV28	TRBJ1-2	.	many	CASTFKATGRLSYTF	TGTGCCAGCACTTTCAAGGCCACAGGGAGATTGAGCTACACCTTC
TRBV29-1	TRBJ1-1	.	.	CSVNVLNTEAFF	TGCAGCGTAAACGTCTTGAACACTGAAGCTTTCTTT
TRBV20-1	TRBJ2-2	TRBD2	few	CSARPSGSAGELFF	TGCAGTGCTAGACCCAGCGGGAGCGCCGGGGAGCTGTTTTTT
TRBV27	TRBJ2-7	.	once	CASSSFDEQYF	TGTGCCAGCAGTTCCTTCGACGAGCAGTACTTC
TRBV5-1	TRBJ1-1	.	.	CASSLYQGAPEAFF	TGCGCCAGCAGCTTGTATCAAGGGGCGCCTGAAGCTTTCTTT
TRBV5-1	TRBJ2-7	TRBD1	.	CASSWKPGQGTYEQYF	TGCGCCAGCAGCTGGAAACCGGGACAGGGGACCTACGAGCAGTACTTC
TRBV6-2/TRBV6-3	TRBJ2-5	TRBD2	few	CASRSASGTSRETQYF	TGTGCCAGCAGATCCGCCTCCGGGACTAGCCGAGAGACCCAGTACTTC
TRBV10-2	TRBJ2-7	.	.	CASSGRTEGFYEQYF	TGCGCCAGCAGTGGTAGGACAGAGGGATTCTACGAGCAGTACTTC
TRBV7-9	TRBJ2-4	.	.	CASSATKIAKNIQYF	TGTGCCAGCAGCGCTACTAAAATAGCCAAAAACATTCAGTACTTC
TRBV11-2	TRBJ2-7	TRBD2	many	CASSPTGTSGSYEQYF	TGTGCCAGCAGCCCGACAGGGACTAGCGGATCCTACGAGCAGTACTTC
TRBV9	TRBJ2-2	.	few	CASRTTLTGELFF	TGTGCCAGCAGGACTACACTCACCGGGGAGCTGTTTTTT
TRBV6-1	TRBJ1-1	.	few	CASSPPSEATEAFF	TGTGCCAGCAGTCCCCCGTCAGAGGCAACCGAAGCTTTCTTT
TRBV20-1	TRBJ1-3	.	.	CSAPRGGSGNTIYF	TGCAGTGCTCCGAGGGGGGGGTCTGGAAACACCATATATTTT
TRBV20-1	TRBJ2-7	.	few	CSARGLPGSSYEQYF	TGCAGTGCTAGGGGGCTCCCCGGGAGCTCCTACGAGCAGTACTTC
TRBV6-1	TRBJ1-3	.	.	CASSERRTGTNTIYF	TGTGCCAGCAGTGAACGACGAACAGGGACAAACACCATATATTTT
TRBV6-2/TRBV6-3	TRBJ1-5	.	.	CASSYRTGGETGNQPQHF	TGTGCCAGCAGTTACCGGACTGGGGGTGAGACTGGCAATCAGCCCCAGCATTTT
TRBV6-2/TRBV6-3	TRBJ1-1	.	.	CASSRTLREAFF	TGTGCCAGCTCTCGGACGCTTCGTGAAGCTTTCTTT
TRBV12-5	TRBJ2-7	TRBD2	.	CASGHGRGYEQYF	TGTGCTAGTGGCCATGGGAGGGGCTACGAGCAGTACTTC
TRBV5-5	TRBJ1-2	TRBD1	few	CASSLVGQDYDYTF	TGTGCCAGCAGCTTGGTGGGACAGGATTATGACTACACCTTC
TRBV7-3	TRBJ2-5	.	many	CASSPDSAETQYF	TGTGCCAGCAGCCCAGACTCGGCGGAGACCCAGTACTTC
TRBV15	TRBJ2-7	.	few	CATSRDLSATYEQYF	TGTGCCACCAGCAGAGATCTGAGTGCCACCTACGAGCAGTACTTC
TRBV12-5	TRBJ2-7	.	many	CASGLPVRSYEQYF	TGTGCTAGTGGCCTCCCTGTTCGCTCCTACGAGCAGTACTTC